Detailed here is one TCR beta chain. Its antigen has not been determined. Per-base quality was not reported, and no clone a single base away is much larger than it. This specimen comes from a study of T cell responses to AZD1222 COVID-19 vaccine (dated by TCRdb to the early 2020s). A note on the overall study: Because spike-specific TCR depth and breadth did not differ between the two schedules, AZD1222 recipients who got a second dose at roughly 4 weeks were pooled with those who got a second dose at roughly 12 weeks. TCR sequencing covered about 230 trial participants: about 210 given two doses of AZD1222 and 26 given two doses of MenACWY control vaccine. Trial participants were enrolled by age into subgroups of 18-55, 56-69 and 70-plus years, and around 150, 28 and 57 TCR-sequenced participants, respectively, were included in these subgroups. What the work shows at the level of the full study, not this receptor alone: After two AZD1222 doses, both the breadth and the depth of spike-specific TCRs were significantly higher than at day 0 and than in MenACWY recipients. Participants were mostly white British and included more females than males, and it was suggested by the authors that clonal diversity may have been underestimated. The vaccine-associated CD4 TCRs covered the entire spike protein, and the dominant responses fell in regions 160-218 and 743-854. Conclusions about previously exposed vaccinees are limited, since just a handful of AZD1222 recipients were seropositive for SARS-CoV-2 at baseline. In the small 56-69-year group, the increase in depth fell short of significance, most likely because of low power. Because no samples from the day 14 peak response were available, repertoires could be characterized only after the peak T cell response. Reportedly, close to half of the unique spike-specific TCRs recognized epitopes lying outside the regions that are mutated in the B.1.351 and B.1.1.7 variants.

The CDR3 numbers 11 residues from cysteine through phenylalanine. Of all the DNA, just the CDR3 is kept, 33 bases in frame from base 1. V and J lose 3 bases and 9 bases, and a span of 6 bases separates them. The germline V gene specifies MDHEN as CDR1 and SYDVKM as CDR2. The sample's time point label, decoded: baseline before first vaccination. Vaccinee samples were obtained from the UK trials COV001 and COV002, which included a single-blind randomized controlled phase 2/3 trial of AZD1222 (ChAdOx1 nCoV-19) in healthy adults. For TCRbeta chain sequencing, PBMC samples from trial participants were taken at day 0 and at day 28 after the second dose. The CDR3 regions of human TCRbeta chains were analyzed by immunosequencing. The paper's data handling went like this. Repertoire TCRs were matched against a reference library of SARS-CoV-2-specific TCRs generated with the MIRA antigen-specificity platform. Breadth was defined as the fraction of unique TCRs that were SARS-CoV-2-associated. Depth was defined as the fraction of total T cells that were SARS-CoV-2-associated. Using the MIRA data, each spike-specific TCR was assigned both to the spike region to which the TCR was reactive and to a CD4 or CD8 class. Log10-transformed breadth and depth values were compared by one-way ANOVA with Sidak's multiple comparisons tests. The clones in this table, taken by TCRdb from immuneACCESS, are in-frame only. Not every clone is retained; where verified, under half of the shortfall comes from an unresolved V gene, and the cause of the rest is unknown. V and J calls and clone size are as listed in that table; D and trimming were resolved from the DNA. The sample yields 140,000 to 150,000 clones; approximately 93% were counted once. About 5.1% of the sample rests with the top ten.

The chain was built from TRBV28 and TRBJ1-5, with no confidently assigned D gene. This clonotype was obtained from an adult in good health. The sample in question was peripheral blood, obtained on day 0 of AZD1222 vaccination. This receptor has the CDR3 CASSLGGPQHF. The DNA is TGTGCCAGCAGTTTGGGAGGGCCCCAGCATTTT.